This TCR beta chain was identified in a study of T cells in Graves' hyperthyroidism and ophthalmopathy. Germline lookup yields CDR1 LNHDA and CDR2 SQIVND (reference sequence). Trimming stripped 1 base from V and 8 bases from J, with 15 bases between. The CDR3 length is 15 residues. It was RNA transcripts that yielded the amplified TCR beta CDR3 regions. First-round RT-PCR with HTBI primers amplified the TCR CDR3 region. TCRdb fed the multiplex PCR reads into MiXCR, producing one record per CDR3 protein. Among approximately 570,000 distinct CDR3 sequences, 20% were seen once, and the ten largest hold about half.

The origin of this receptor is a man aged 35 to 55 with Graves' ophthalmopathy. Sample: blood. V usage is TRBV19 and J usage is TRBJ1-5, with D perhaps matching TRBD1 (5 bases). CDR3 in amino acids: CASSIVETAWEPQHF. The CDR3 DNA reads as TGTGCCAGTAGTATAGTTGAGACAGCATGGGAGCCCCAGCATTTT.